This record covers a single T cell receptor beta chain. What it recognizes is unknown. At one of its ends the junction is not consistent with the germline gene, which may arise from a read error. Unique molecular identifiers were attached to individual cDNA molecules. TCRdb re-called the 5' RACE reads through MiXCR, storing one row per CDR3 protein. The data show approximately 80,000 distinct CDR3 sequences, with approximately 10% seen just once and about 12% held by the top ten. The data belong to a study of early T cells in non-severe SARS-CoV-2 infection. Study background: Chains stayed unpaired after sequencing of bulk RNA from unsorted whole blood.

Study-wide results and limits: Comparison of clonotypes with VDJdb favored anti-spike CD8 responses while missing private and CD4 specificities.

This CDR3 comprises 14 residues. Per the germline V gene, CDR1 is SGHKS and CDR2 is YYEKEE (reference sequence). This clonotype originated in an adult who was a healthcare worker with PCR-confirmed SARS-CoV-2 infection or an uninfected control (not recorded which). The material was whole blood, obtained at baseline. V and J are TRBV5-5 and TRBJ1-4; 9 nucleotides align to TRBD1. The CDR3: CANSPGQGSEKLFF. The CDR3 coding sequence is TGTGCCAACAGCCCCGGACAGGGGAGTGAAAAACTGTTTTTT.